A single sample gave rise to the 16 T cell receptor beta chains below, sequenced in a study of OX40 agonist ivuxolimab in advanced cancers. Only in-frame clones appear in the TCRdb table, and some are missing; sequencing was by immunoSEQ multiplex PCR. This table holds approximately 65,000 clones, roughly nine tenths found once. Sequenced material: CD4+ or CD8+ T cells sorted from blood, taken in a trial of the OX40 agonist ivuxolimab. Receptor source: an adult with an advanced solid tumor such as melanoma, head and neck, liver or kidney cancer.

The chain has TRBV20-1 and TRBJ2-2; D ambiguous. Germline-derived CDR1 and CDR2 are DFQATT and SNEGSKA (reference sequence). V was pared by 6 bases and J by 6 bases, with 8 bases between. CDR3 size: 11 residues. The CDR3 here is CSAPESGELFF. CDR3 sequence (DNA): TGCAGTGCGCCAGAATCCGGGGAGCTGTTTTTT.

The rearrangement links TRBV2 to TRBJ2-5; the D is unclear. With 2 bases removed from V and 5 bases from J, the gap between germline ends came to 3 bases. Germline assignment: CDR1 SNHLY and CDR2 FYNNEI. The CDR3 sequence is 11 residues long. The CDR3 reads CASSEWETQYF. The CDR3 bases are TGTGCCAGCAGTGAATGGGAGACCCAGTACTTC.

The rearrangement joins TRBV7-2 to TRBJ2-7; the D gene is possibly TRBD2 (5 bases). CDR3 length: 17 residues. Germline lookup yields CDR1 SGHTA and CDR2 FQGNSA. The V end was cut by 6 bases, the J end by 1 base, with 22 bases between. The CDR3 sequence: CASSLDLAAGPSYEQYF. In DNA, the CDR3 is TGTGCCAGCAGTCTTGACCTAGCCGCAGGACCTTCCTACGAGCAGTACTTC.

The sample holds one count of this clone. The chain combines TRBV10-3 with TRBJ1-1, with D hard to call. The germline V gene has CDR1 ENHRY and CDR2 SYGVKD. The CDR3 length is 11 residues. The V gene lost 3 bases and the J gene lost 4 bases, with 3 bases spanning the gap. The CDR3 is CAISDFTEAFF. The CDR3, as DNA: TGTGCCATCAGTGATTTCACTGAAGCTTTCTTT.

The J gene is TRBJ1-3, the V gene TRBV18; 8 positions match TRBD1. The junction had 3 bases not matched to a gene; V was cut back by 2 bases and J by 0 bases. The germline V gene has CDR1 KGHSH and CDR2 LQKENI. The length of the CDR3 is 16 residues. The CDR3 coding sequence is TGTGCCAGCTCACCATGGACAGGGAGCTCTGGAAACACCATATATTTT. It codes for CASSPWTGSSGNTIYF.

The chain combines TRBV5-8 with TRBJ1-2; 9 nucleotides agree with TRBD1. Germline V lookup: CDR1 SGHTS, CDR2 YDEGEE. The CDR3 sequence is 15 residues long. J lost 1 base, V lost 4 bases, and 5 bases had no gene match. DNA for the CDR3: TGTGCCAGCAGCCGAGGGACAGGGTATAACTATGGCTACACCTTC. Translating it yields CASSRGTGYNYGYTF.

The genes are TRBV19 and TRBJ2-5; the match to TRBD1 covers 11 bases. CDR1 and CDR2 from the germline V gene are LNHDA and SQIVND (reference sequence). After removal of 6 bases from V and 2 bases from J, the junction contained 2 bases not matched to a gene. The length of the CDR3 is 14 residues. CDR3 residues: CASSGTGGQETQYF. The CDR3 region has the DNA TGTGCCAGTAGCGGGACAGGGGGGCAAGAGACCCAGTACTTC.

CDR3 in amino acids: CASSGTVSNQPQHF. CDR3 bases: TGTGCCAGCAGCGGGACGGTAAGCAATCAGCCCCAGCATTTT. The chain is built from TRBV7-2 and TRBJ1-5, with D perhaps TRBD1 (5 bases). V shed 5 bases and J shed 1 base, with 9 bases lying between them. CDR3 length: 14 amino acids. Germline CDR1 and CDR2: SGHTA and FQGNSA.

J is TRBJ1-2 and V is TRBV28, with D tentatively TRBD1 (6 bases). CDR1 and CDR2 (germline): MDHEN, SYDVKM. The CDR3 length is 14 residues. Trimming left V 10 bases short and J 6 bases short, with 21 bases between. The CDR3 loop reads CATIPGTGKHGYTF. The CDR3 DNA reads as TGTGCCACCATCCCAGGCACAGGGAAACATGGCTACACCTTC.

The gene calls are TRBV11-3 and TRBJ1-1, with 9 bases aligning to TRBD1. Trimming at V came to 5 bases and at J to 4 bases, leaving 11 bases not matched to a gene. The CDR3 sequence is 16 residues long. The germline gives CDR1 SGHNT, CDR2 YENEEA. CDR3 sequence: CASSPRDRAPGTEAFF. The CDR3 DNA sequence: TGTGCCAGCAGCCCCCGGGACAGGGCACCGGGCACTGAAGCTTTCTTT. The variable domain in full, with the rest retrieved from reference TRBV11-3 and TRBJ1-1, is EAGVVQSPRYKIIEKKQPVAFWCNPISGHNTLYWYLQNLGQGPELLIRYENEEAVDDSQLPKDRFSAERLKGVDSTLKIQPAELGDSAVYLCASSPRDRAPGTEAFFGQGTRLTVV.

The chain uses TRBV2 and TRBJ2-2; D may be TRBD2 (6 bases). This CDR3 is 13 amino acids long. With 6 bases removed from V and 8 bases from J, the gap between germline ends came to 13 bases. Germline CDR1 is SNHLY and CDR2 is FYNNEI. CDR3 residues: CASRPQAGGELFF. CDR3 nucleotides: TGTGCCAGCAGACCACAGGCGGGGGGGGAGCTGTTTTTT. Combining the CDR3 with reference TRBV2 and TRBJ2-2 gives the whole variable domain EPEVTQTPSHQVTQMGQEVILRCVPISNHLYFYWYRQILGQKVEFLVSFYNNEISEKSEIFDDQFSVERPDGSNFTLKIRSTKLEDSAMYFCASRPQAGGELFFGEGSRLTVL.

The gene calls are TRBV30 and TRBJ2-5; the D gene is possibly TRBD2 (5 bases). CDR3 size: 12 residues. Trimming removed 3 bases from V and 4 bases from J, with 9 bases in between. CDR1 and CDR2 (germline): GTSNPN, SVGIG (reference sequence). CDR3 DNA: TGTGCCTGGAGACTCCTAGCAGAGACCCAGTACTTC. The encoded protein is CAWRLLAETQYF.

This chain joins TRBV5-8 and TRBJ2-3; D is unclear. The germline CDR1 and CDR2 sequences are SGHTS and YDEGEE. This CDR3 region has 12 residues. With 2 bases removed from V and 3 bases from J, the gap between germline ends came to 4 bases. The CDR3 loop reads CASSLETDTQYF. The CDR3 DNA is TGTGCCAGCAGCTTAGAGACAGATACGCAGTATTTT. Using reference TRBV5-8 and TRBJ2-3 for the parts outside the CDR3, the full variable domain is EAGVTQSPTHLIKTRGQQATLRCSPISGHTSVYWYQQALGLGLQFLLWYDEGEERNRGNFPPRFSGRQFPNYSSELNVNALELEDSALYLCASSLETDTQYFGPGTRLTVL.

V and J are TRBV5-1 and TRBJ1-4; D remains unclear. This CDR3 has 14 amino acids. Germline V gene data show CDR1 as SGHRS and CDR2 as YFSETQ. The V end was cut by 3 bases, the J end by 0 bases, with 6 bases between. For the CDR3, the DNA is TGCGCCAGCAGCTCGACTACAACTAATGAAAAACTGTTTTTT. Translated, it gives CASSSTTTNEKLFF.

The chain is built from TRBV7-6 and TRBJ2-2, with 9 bases lining up with TRBD1. With V trimmed by 3 bases and J by 3 bases, 8 bases remained unmatched. The CDR3 runs 17 residues. Per the germline V gene, CDR1 is SGHVS and CDR2 is FNYEAQ. In DNA form, the CDR3 reads TGTGCCAGCAGCTTTATGTTGGGACAGGGAGACACCGGGGAGCTGTTTTTT. Protein product: CASSFMLGQGDTGELFF.

This chain uses TRBV10-2 with TRBJ2-1, with D tentatively TRBD1 (6 bases). The V and J ends lost 0 bases and 5 bases respectively, with 11 bases between them. This CDR3 comprises 15 residues. From germline, CDR1 is WSHSY and CDR2 SAAADI. CDR3 residues: CASSESDSFNNEQFF. DNA for the CDR3: TGCGCCAGCAGTGAGTCGGACAGTTTTAACAATGAGCAGTTCTTC.